The clone carrying this T cell receptor beta chain appeared a few times. Each CDR3 protein is one row after TCRdb ran MiXCR on the reads. The sample yields fewer than 350,000 distinct CDR3 sequences, roughly 17% seen once. Germline values: CDR1 DFQATT, CDR2 SNEGSKA (reference sequence). The CDR3 length is 14 residues. Trimming shortened V by 5 bases and J by 4 bases, and 18 bases separated the two germline ends. The record originates from a study of T cell repertoires in cytomegalovirus infection. The material sequenced was PBMCs. This rearrangement joins TRBV20-1 to TRBJ2-7; TRBD1 might be the D (7 bases). This receptor was identified in a human donor in good health (CMV status not recorded). Some clones in this sample may be carry-over from other donors' samples. The CDR3 DNA reads as TGCAGTGCTCAGAAGGGGGCGGGGAGTTACGAGCAGTACTTC. Translating it yields CSAQKGAGSYEQYF.